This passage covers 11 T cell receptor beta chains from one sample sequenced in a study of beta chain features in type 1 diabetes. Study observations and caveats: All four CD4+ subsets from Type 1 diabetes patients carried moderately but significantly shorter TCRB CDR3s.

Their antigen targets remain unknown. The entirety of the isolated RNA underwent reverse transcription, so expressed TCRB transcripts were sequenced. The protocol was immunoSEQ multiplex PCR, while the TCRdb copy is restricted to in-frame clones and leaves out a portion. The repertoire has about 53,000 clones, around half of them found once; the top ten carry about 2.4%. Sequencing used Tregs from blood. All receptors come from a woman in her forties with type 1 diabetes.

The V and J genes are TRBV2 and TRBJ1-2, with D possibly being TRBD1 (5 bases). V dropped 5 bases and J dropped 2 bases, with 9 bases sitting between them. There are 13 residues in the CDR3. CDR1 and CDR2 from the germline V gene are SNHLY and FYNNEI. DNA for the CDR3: TGTGCCAGCAGTCGGACATTGAACTATGGCTACACCTTC. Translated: CASSRTLNYGYTF. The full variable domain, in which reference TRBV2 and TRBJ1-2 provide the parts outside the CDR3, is EPEVTQTPSHQVTQMGQEVILRCVPISNHLYFYWYRQILGQKVEFLVSFYNNEISEKSEIFDDQFSVERPDGSNFTLKIRSTKLEDSAMYFCASSRTLNYGYTFGSGTRLTVV.

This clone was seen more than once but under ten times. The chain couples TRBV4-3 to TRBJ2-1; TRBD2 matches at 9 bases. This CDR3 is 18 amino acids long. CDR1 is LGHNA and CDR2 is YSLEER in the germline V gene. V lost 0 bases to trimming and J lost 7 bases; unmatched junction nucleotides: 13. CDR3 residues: CASSQDPTAAGGANEQFF. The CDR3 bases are TGCGCCAGCAGCCAAGACCCGACGGCAGCGGGGGGCGCGAATGAGCAGTTCTTC.

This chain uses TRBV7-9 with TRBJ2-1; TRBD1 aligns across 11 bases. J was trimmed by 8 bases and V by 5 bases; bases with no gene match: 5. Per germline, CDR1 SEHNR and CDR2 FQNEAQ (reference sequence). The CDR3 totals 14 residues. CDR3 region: CASSQWTGGDEQFF. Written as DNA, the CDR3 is TGTGCCAGCAGCCAGTGGACAGGGGGCGATGAGCAGTTCTTC.

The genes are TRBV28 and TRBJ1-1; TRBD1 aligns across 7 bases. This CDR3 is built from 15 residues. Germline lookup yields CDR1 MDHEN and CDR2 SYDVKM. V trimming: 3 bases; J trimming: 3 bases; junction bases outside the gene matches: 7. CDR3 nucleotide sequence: TGTGCCAGCAGTTTGCCTTCGAGGGGGCACACTGAAGCTTTCTTT. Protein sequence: CASSLPSRGHTEAFF.

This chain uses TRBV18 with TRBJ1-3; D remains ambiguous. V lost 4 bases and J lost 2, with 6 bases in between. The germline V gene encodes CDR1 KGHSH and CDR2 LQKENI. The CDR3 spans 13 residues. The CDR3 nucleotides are TGTGCCAGCTCACGAGGTGCTGGAAACACCATATATTTT. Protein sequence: CASSRGAGNTIYF.

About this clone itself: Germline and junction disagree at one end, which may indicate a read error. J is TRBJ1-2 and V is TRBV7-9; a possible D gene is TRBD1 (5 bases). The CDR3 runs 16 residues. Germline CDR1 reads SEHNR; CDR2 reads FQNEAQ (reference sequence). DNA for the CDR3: TGTGCCAGCAACTTAAAGGACATGCCCCACTACTATGGCTACACCTTC. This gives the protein CASNLKDMPHYYGYTF.

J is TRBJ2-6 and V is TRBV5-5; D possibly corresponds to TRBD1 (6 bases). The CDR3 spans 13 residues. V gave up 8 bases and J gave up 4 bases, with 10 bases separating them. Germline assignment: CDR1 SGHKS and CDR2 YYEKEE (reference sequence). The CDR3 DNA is TGTGCCAGTACAGGGTCCGGGGCCAACGTCCTGACTTTC. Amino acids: CASTGSGANVLTF.

CDR3 sequence: CASSLKRESFTYNEQFF. CDR3 coding DNA: TGCGCCAGCAGCTTGAAGCGTGAGAGTTTTACATACAATGAGCAGTTCTTC. This chain connects TRBV5-1 to TRBJ2-1; unclear D gene. Trimming left V 1 base short and J 4 bases short, with 18 bases between. The CDR3 loop spans 17 amino acids. Per the germline V gene, CDR1 is SGHRS and CDR2 is YFSETQ.

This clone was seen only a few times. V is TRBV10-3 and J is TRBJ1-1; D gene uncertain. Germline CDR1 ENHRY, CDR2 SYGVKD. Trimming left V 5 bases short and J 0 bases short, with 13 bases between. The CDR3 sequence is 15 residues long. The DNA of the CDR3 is TGTGCCATCAGTTCCCGGAGGGCCATGAACACTGAAGCTTTCTTT. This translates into CAISSRRAMNTEAFF.

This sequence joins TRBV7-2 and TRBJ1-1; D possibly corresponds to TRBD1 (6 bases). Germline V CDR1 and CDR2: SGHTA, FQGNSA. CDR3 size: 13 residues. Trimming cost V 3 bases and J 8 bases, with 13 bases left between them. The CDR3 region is CASSFFGGSEAFF. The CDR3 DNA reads TGTGCCAGCAGCTTCTTTGGGGGCTCCGAAGCTTTCTTT. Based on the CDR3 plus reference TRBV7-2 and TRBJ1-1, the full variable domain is GAGVSQSPSNKVTEKGKDVELRCDPISGHTALYWYRQSLGQGLEFLIYFQGNSAPDKSGLPSDRFSAERTGGSVSTLTIQRTQQEDSAVYLCASSFFGGSEAFFGQGTRLTVV.

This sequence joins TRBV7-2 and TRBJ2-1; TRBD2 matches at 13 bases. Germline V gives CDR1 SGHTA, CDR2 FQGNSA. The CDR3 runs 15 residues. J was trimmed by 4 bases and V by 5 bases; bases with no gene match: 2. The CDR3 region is CASSILAGGYNEQFF. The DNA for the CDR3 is TGTGCCAGCAGCATACTAGCGGGGGGGTACAATGAGCAGTTCTTC.